This record looks at one TCR beta chain sequence and its context. The antigen remains undetermined. TCRdb used MiXCR to reprocess the reads, holding one entry per CDR3 protein. This table has roughly 54,000 distinct CDR3 sequences, approximately 36% appearing once. The source of the sample is a study of T cell repertoires in cytomegalovirus infection. This CDR3 has 13 residues. Germline V gene sequence: CDR1 DFQATT, CDR2 SNEGSKA (reference sequence). V lost 5 bases and J lost 6; bases outside the gene matches: 8. Whole-study findings and limits: There were carriers of CMV plus the relevant HLA, and cumulative public TCR beta family frequency identified them.

This receptor was obtained from a human donor in good health (CMV status not recorded). Some clones in this sample may be carry-over from other donors' samples. The genes are TRBV20-1 and TRBJ1-2; 8 positions agree with TRBD1. The sequenced sample was PBMCs, sequenced either directly or after in vitro stimulation (not recorded which). The CDR3 bases are TGCAGTGCTGTGGACAGGGCGGGGGATGGCTACACCTTC. Amino acids: CSAVDRAGDGYTF.